A single TCR beta chain is shown here with its context. The data derive from a study of blood T cells in healthy people across ages. CDR1 is ENHRY and CDR2 is SYGVKD in the germline V gene. J was trimmed by 3 bases and V by 9 bases; bases with no gene match: 11. The CDR3 loop spans 15 amino acids. Sample-barcoded 5' priming and a J-beta primer mix drove a second PCR of roughly 6 to 12 cycles. MiXCR was run by TCRdb on the 5' RACE reads, yielding one entry per CDR3 protein. The sample shows hundreds of thousands of distinct CDR3 sequences, 20% to 25% of them seen only once. These data also featured in a second study, about T cells of mothers and their children.

The sequenced sample consisted of blood. V is TRBV10-3 and J is TRBJ2-5; 9 bases agree with TRBD1. This clonotype was sampled from a boy between 10 and 17 years old in good health. The DNA for the CDR3 is TGTGCCATTCCGGGACAGGGAACTCATGAAGAGACCCAGTACTTC. Its protein is CAIPGQGTHEETQYF.